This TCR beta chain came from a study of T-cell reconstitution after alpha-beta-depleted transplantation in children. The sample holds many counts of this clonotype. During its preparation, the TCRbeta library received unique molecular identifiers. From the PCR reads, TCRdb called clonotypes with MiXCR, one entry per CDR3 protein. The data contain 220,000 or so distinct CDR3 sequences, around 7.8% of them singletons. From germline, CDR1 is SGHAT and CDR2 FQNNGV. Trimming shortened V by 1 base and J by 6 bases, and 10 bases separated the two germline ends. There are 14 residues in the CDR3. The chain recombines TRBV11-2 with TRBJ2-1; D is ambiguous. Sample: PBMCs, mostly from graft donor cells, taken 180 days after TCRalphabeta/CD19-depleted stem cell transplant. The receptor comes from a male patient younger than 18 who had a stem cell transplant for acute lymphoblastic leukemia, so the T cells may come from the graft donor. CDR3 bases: TGTGCCAGCAGCTTAGGGTATCCGGGCAATGAGCAGTTCTTC. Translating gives CASSLGYPGNEQFF.